This entry is about one T cell receptor beta chain. The target antigen is unknown. This record comes from a study of T-cell reconstitution after alpha-beta-depleted transplantation in children. Preparation of the TCRbeta library used unique molecular identifiers. MiXCR, run by TCRdb on the PCR reads, gives a single entry per CDR3 protein. The repertoire consists of about 540,000 distinct CDR3 sequences, with 25% to 30% occurring once and the leading ten covering approximately 33%. Germline V lookup: CDR1 SEHNR, CDR2 FQNEAQ (reference sequence). CDR3 length: 15 residues. V shed 2 bases, J shed 6 bases, and the junction held 6 bases outside the gene matches. Whole-study findings and limits: Newly generated T cells supplied most T-cell counts and diversity one year post-transplant. After transplant, high TCRbeta diversity at day 60 in some patients arose from surviving recipient T cells and thymic progenitors. Approximately two months post-transplant, alpha-beta T cells reportedly originated from several hundred expanded graft clones.

The J gene is TRBJ2-7, the V gene TRBV7-9; 11 positions agree with TRBD2. This sample comprised PBMCs, obtained before TCRalphabeta/CD19-depleted stem cell transplant. This TCR derives from a boy under two years old with Wiskott-Aldrich syndrome, due to receive a stem cell transplant. Here the CDR3 reads CASSLSGLAGGEQYF. DNA for the CDR3: TGTGCCAGCAGCTTAAGTGGGCTAGCGGGAGGCGAGCAGTACTTC.